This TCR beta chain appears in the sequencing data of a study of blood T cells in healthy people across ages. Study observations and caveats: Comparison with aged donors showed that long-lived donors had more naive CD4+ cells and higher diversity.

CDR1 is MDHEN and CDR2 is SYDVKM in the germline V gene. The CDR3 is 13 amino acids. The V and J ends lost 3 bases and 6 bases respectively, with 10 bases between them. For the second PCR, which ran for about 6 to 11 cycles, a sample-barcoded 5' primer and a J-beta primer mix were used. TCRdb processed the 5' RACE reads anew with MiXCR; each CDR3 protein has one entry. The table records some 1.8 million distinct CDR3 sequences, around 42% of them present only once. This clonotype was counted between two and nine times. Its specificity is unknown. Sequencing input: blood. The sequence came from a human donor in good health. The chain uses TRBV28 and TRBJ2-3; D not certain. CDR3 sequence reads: CASSFTGWDTQYF. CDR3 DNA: TGTGCCAGCAGTTTTACTGGGTGGGATACGCAGTATTTT. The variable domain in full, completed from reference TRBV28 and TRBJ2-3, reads DVKVTQSSRYLVKRTGEKVFLECVQDMDHENMFWYRQDPGLGLRLIYFSYDVKMKEKGDIPEGYSVSREKKERFSLILESASTNQTSMYLCASSFTGWDTQYFGPGTRLTVL.